What follows describes a single TCR beta chain. Antigen unknown. Here immunoSEQ multiplex PCR was the method, and the copy in TCRdb shows in-frame clones only, minus some. This table holds tens of thousands of clones, 65% to 80% found once. The ends were cut back, 2 bases at V and 4 bases at J, with 12 bases in the middle. Germline V gene data show CDR1 as SGHNT and CDR2 as YYREEE (reference sequence). CDR3 length: 14 amino acids. Using viral peptide pools, the ViraFEST assay grew out antigen-specific CD4+ T cells prior to sequencing. Having been cultured for around nine days, the cells underwent CD4+ T cell isolation. The person had a PCR-confirmed SARS-CoV-2 infection during March to December 2020. Half-medium replacement with IL-2 medium occurred on days 3 and 7. The data were obtained in a study of vaccination effects on CD4 cells after COVID-19. Study-level background: A couple of convalescent patients each provided a sample, at 16 days and at one week before vaccination.

Study-level points and caveats: Convalescents' post-vaccine spike-reactive clones were mainly new, vaccine-induced. Marked clonal contraction of both clone types appeared late after vaccination.

This chain joins TRBV5-4 and TRBJ1-1; the D is unclear. Specimen: CD4+ T cells from PBMCs cultured with HIV peptides, collected before COVID-19 vaccination. The subset was: HIV-1 Nef peptide pool negative control/reference culture. The clonotype was recovered from a human donor who had a prior SARS-CoV-2 infection. The CDR3 protein is CASSLDLVGTEAFF. As DNA, the CDR3 is TGTGCCAGCAGCTTAGACCTGGTGGGCACTGAAGCTTTCTTT. Complete variable domain (other parts from reference TRBV5-4 and TRBJ1-1): ETGVTQSPTHLIKTRGQQVTLRCSSQSGHNTVSWYQQALGQGPQFIFQYYREEENGRGNFPPRFSGLQFPNYSSELNVNALELDDSALYLCASSLDLVGTEAFFGQGTRLTVV.